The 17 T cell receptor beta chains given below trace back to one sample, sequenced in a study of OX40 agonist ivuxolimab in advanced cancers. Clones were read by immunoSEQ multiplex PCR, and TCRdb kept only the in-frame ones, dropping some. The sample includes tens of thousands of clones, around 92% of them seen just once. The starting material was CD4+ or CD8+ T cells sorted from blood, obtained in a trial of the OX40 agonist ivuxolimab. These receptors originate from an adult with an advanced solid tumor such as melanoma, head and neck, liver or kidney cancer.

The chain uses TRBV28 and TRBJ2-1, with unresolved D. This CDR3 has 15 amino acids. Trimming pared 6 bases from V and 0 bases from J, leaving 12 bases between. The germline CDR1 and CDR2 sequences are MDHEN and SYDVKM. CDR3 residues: CASRKLTYSYNEQFF. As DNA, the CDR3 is TGTGCCAGCAGAAAACTAACTTACTCCTACAATGAGCAGTTCTTC.

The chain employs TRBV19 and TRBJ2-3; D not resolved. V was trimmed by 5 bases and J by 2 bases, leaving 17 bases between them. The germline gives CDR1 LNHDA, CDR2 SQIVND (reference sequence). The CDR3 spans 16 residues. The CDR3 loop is CASSWPSGSFTDTQYF. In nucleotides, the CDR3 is TGTGCCAGTAGTTGGCCCTCCGGGTCATTCACAGATACGCAGTATTTT.

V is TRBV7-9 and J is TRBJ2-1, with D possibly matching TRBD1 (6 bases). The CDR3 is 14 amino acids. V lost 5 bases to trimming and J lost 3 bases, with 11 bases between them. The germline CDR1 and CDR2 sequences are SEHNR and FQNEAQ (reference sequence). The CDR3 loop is CASSKGVIYNEQFF. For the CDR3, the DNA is TGTGCCAGCAGCAAGGGGGTGATCTACAATGAGCAGTTCTTC.

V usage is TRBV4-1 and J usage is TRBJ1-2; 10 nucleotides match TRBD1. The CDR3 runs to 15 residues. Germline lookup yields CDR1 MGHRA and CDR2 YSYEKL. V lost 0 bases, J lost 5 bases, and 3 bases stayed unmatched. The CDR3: CASSQDGDRGYGYTF. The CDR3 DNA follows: TGCGCCAGCAGCCAAGATGGGGACAGGGGATATGGCTACACCTTC.

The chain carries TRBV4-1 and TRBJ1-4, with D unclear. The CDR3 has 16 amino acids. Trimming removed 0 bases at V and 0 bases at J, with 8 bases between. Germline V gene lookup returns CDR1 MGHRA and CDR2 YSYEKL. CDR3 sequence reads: CASSQDNLATNEKLFF. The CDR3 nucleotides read TGCGCCAGCAGCCAAGACAACCTTGCAACTAATGAAAAACTGTTTTTT.

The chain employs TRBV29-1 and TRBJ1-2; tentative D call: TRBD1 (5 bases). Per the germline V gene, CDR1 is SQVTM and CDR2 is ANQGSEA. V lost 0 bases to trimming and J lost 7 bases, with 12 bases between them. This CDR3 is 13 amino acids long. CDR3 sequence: CSVEDLTVSGYTF. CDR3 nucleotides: TGCAGCGTTGAAGATCTGACAGTCTCTGGCTACACCTTC.

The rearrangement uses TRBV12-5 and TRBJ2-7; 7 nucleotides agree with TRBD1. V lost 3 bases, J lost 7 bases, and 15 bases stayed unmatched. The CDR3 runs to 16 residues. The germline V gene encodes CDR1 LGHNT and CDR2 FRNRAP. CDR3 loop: CASGFLLGTASDEQYF. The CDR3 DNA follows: TGTGCTAGTGGTTTCCTCCTCGGGACAGCCTCGGATGAGCAGTACTTC.

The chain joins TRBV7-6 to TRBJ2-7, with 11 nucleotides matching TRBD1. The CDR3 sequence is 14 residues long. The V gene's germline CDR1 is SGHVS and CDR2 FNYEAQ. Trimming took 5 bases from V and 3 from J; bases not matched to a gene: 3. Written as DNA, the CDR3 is TGTGCCAGCAGCCCCGGGACAGGGGGCTACGAGCAGTACTTC. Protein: CASSPGTGGYEQYF. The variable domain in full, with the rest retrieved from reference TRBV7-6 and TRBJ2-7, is GAGVSQSPRYKVTKRGQDVALRCDPISGHVSLYWYRQALGQGPEFLTYFNYEAQQDKSGLPNDRFSAERPEGSISTLTIQRTEQRDSAMYRCASSPGTGGYEQYFGPGTRLTVT.

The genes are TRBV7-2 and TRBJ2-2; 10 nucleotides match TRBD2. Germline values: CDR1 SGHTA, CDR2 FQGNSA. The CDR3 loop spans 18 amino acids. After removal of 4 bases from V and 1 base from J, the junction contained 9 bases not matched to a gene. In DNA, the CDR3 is TGTGCCAGCAGCTCGCCCACTAGCGGGGTAGAGAACACCGGGGAGCTGTTTTTT. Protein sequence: CASSSPTSGVENTGELFF.

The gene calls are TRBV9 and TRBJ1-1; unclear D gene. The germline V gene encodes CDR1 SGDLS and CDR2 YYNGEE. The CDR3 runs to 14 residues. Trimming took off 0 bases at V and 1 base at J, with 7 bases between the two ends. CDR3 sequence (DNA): TGTGCCAGCAGCGTAGAACAGTCGAACACTGAAGCTTTCTTT. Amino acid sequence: CASSVEQSNTEAFF.

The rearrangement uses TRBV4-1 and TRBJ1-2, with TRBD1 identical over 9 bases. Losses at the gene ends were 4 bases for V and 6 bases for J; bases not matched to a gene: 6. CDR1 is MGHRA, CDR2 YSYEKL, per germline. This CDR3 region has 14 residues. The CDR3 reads CASSLGTGRDGYTF. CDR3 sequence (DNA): TGCGCCAGCAGCCTCGGGACAGGGAGGGATGGCTACACCTTC.

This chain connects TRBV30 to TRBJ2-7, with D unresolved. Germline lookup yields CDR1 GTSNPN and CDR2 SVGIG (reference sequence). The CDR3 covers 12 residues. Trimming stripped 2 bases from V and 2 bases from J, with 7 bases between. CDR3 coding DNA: TGTGCCTGGAGTCGATACGCCTACGAGCAGTACTTC. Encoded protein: CAWSRYAYEQYF.

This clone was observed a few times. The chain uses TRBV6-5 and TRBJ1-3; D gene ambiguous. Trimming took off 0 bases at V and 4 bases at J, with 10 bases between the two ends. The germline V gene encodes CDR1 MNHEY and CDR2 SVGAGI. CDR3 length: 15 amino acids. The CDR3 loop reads CASSYSRQLGNTIYF. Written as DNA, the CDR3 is TGTGCCAGCAGTTACTCGCGCCAACTGGGAAACACCATATATTTT.

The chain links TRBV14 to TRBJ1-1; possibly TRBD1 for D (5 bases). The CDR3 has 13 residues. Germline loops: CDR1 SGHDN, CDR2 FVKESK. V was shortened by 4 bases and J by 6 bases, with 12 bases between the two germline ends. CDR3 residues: CASSPRDRAEAFF. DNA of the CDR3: TGTGCCAGCAGCCCCAGGGATCGGGCTGAAGCTTTCTTT. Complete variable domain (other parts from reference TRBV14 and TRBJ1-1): EAGVTQFPSHSVIEKGQTVTLRCDPISGHDNLYWYRRVMGKEIKFLLHFVKESKQDESGMPNNRFLAERTGGTYSTLKVQPAELEDSGVYFCASSPRDRAEAFFGQGTRLTVV.

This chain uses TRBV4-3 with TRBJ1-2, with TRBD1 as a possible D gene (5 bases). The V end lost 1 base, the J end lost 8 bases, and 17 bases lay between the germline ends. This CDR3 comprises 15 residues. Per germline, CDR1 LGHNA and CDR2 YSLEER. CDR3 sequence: CASSQGSAGIRGYTF. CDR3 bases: TGCGCCAGCAGCCAAGGGTCGGCAGGGATAAGAGGCTACACCTTC.

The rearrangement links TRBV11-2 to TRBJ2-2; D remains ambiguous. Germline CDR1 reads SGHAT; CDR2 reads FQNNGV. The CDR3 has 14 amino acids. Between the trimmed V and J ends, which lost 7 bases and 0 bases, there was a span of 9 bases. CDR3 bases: TGTGCCAGCACCCACGACACGAACACCGGGGAGCTGTTTTTT. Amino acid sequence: CASTHDTNTGELFF.

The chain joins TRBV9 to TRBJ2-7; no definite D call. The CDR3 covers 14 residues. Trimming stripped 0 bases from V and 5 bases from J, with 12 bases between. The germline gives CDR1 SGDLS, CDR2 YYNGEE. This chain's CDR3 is CASSVGTTADEQYF. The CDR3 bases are TGTGCCAGCAGCGTAGGGACGACCGCCGACGAGCAGTACTTC. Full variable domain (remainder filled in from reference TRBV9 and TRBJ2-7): DSGVTQTPKHLITATGQRVTLRCSPRSGDLSVYWYQQSLDQGLQFLIQYYNGEERAKGNILERFSAQQFPDLHSELNLSSLELGDSALYFCASSVGTTADEQYFGPGTRLTVT.